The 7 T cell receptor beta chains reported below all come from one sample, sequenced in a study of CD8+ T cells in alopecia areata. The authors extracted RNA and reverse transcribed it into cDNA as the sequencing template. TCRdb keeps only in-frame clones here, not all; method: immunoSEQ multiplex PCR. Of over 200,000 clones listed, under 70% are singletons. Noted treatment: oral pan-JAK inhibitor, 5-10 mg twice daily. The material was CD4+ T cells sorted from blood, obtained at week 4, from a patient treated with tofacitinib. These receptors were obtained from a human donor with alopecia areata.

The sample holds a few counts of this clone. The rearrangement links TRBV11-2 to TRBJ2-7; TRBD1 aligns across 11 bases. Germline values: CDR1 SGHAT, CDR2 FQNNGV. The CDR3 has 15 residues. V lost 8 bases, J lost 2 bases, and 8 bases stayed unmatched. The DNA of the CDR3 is TGTGCCAGCCGTAGGACAGGGGGCAAGCCCTACGAGCAGTACTTC. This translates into CASRRTGGKPYEQYF.

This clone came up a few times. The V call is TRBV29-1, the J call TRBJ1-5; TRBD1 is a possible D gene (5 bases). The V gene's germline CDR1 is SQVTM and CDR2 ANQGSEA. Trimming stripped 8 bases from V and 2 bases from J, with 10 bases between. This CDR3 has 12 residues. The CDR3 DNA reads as TGCAGCAGGGGTCGGCGCAATCAGCCCCAGCATTTT. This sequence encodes CSRGRRNQPQHF.

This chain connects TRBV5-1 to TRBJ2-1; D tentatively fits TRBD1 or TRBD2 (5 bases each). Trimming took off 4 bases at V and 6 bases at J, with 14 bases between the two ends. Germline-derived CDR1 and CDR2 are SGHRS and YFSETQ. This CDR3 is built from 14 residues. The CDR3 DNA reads TGCGCCAGCAGCCCTGGGGGAATATTCAATGAGCAGTTCTTC. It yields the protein CASSPGGIFNEQFF.

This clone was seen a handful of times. The CDR3 region has the DNA TGTGCCAGCAGCGATGGACAGCTAAACACAGATACGCAGTATTTT. Translating gives CASSDGQLNTDTQYF. This rearrangement joins TRBV7-9 to TRBJ2-3, with D possibly TRBD1 on 6 matching bases. V shed 5 bases and J shed 2 bases, with 14 bases lying between them. CDR1 and CDR2 (germline): SEHNR, FQNEAQ (reference sequence). The CDR3 totals 15 residues.

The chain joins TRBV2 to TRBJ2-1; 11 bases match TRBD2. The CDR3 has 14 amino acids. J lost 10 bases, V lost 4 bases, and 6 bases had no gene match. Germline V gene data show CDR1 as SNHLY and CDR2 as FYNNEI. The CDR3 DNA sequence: TGTGCCAGCAGTGTTGGTAGCGGGGGGGCGGAGCAGTTCTTC. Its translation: CASSVGSGGAEQFF. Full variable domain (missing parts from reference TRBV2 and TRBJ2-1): EPEVTQTPSHQVTQMGQEVILRCVPISNHLYFYWYRQILGQKVEFLVSFYNNEISEKSEIFDDQFSVERPDGSNFTLKIRSTKLEDSAMYFCASSVGSGGAEQFFGPGTRLTVL.

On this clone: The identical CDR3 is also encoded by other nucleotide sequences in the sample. The CDR3 DNA reads as TGCAGCGTTACACCGTACCAAGAGACCCAGTACTTC. It translates to CSVTPYQETQYF. The gene calls are TRBV29-1 and TRBJ2-5; no reliable D call. CDR3 length: 12 residues. The germline V gene encodes CDR1 SQVTM and CDR2 ANQGSEA. V lost 5 bases, J lost 0 bases, and 7 bases lay in between.

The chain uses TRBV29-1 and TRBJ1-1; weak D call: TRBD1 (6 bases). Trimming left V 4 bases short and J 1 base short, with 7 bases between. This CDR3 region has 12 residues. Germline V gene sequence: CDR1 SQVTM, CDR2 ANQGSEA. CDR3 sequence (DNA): TGCAGCGTTGTAGGGGGGAACACTGAAGCTTTCTTT. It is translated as CSVVGGNTEAFF.